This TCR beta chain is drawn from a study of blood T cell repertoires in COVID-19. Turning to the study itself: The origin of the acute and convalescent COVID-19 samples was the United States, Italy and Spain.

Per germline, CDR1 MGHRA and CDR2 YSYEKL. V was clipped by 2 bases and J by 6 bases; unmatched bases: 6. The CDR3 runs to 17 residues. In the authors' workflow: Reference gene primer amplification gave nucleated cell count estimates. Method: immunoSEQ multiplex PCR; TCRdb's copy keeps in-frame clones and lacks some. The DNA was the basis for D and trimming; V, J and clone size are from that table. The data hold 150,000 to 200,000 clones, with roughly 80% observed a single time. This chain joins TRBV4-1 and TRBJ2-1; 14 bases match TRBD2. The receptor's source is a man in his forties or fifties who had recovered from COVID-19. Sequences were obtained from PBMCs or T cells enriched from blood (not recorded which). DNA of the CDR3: TGCGCCAGCAGCCAATTATGGACTAGCGGGGGGTTCAATGAGCAGTTCTTC. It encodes CASSQLWTSGGFNEQFF.